This entry lists 32 T cell receptor beta chains sequenced from one sample in a study of CD8 T cells in Susac syndrome. The authors reverse transcribed roughly 0.5 to 1 ug RNA with random hexamers. TCRdb re-derived calls from the immunoSEQ multiplex PCR reads in MiXCR, one entry per CDR3 protein. This table holds about 130,000 distinct CDR3 sequences, nearly 95% found once. The sequenced sample consisted of CD4+ T cells from PBMCs. The receptors come from a human donor in good health.

This chain uses TRBV7-2 with TRBJ2-7; perhaps TRBD2 as D (5 bases). V lost 1 base and J lost 6, with 13 bases in between. The CDR3 totals 14 residues. The germline gives CDR1 SGHTA, CDR2 FQGNSA. The CDR3 DNA sequence: TGTGCCAGCAGCTTAGACCTCTCTAGCCGCGAGCAGTACTTC. It is translated as CASSLDLSSREQYF.

This clonotype was seen only once. The chain couples TRBV18 to TRBJ1-1; D is possibly TRBD1 (6 bases). V lost 6 bases, J lost 5 bases, and 25 bases lay in between. The CDR3 is made up of 17 amino acids. From germline, CDR1 is KGHSH and CDR2 LQKENI. This CDR3 is CASSTGGAIFGPTEAFF. Here the CDR3 DNA reads TGTGCCAGCTCGACAGGAGGGGCCATTTTCGGACCGACTGAAGCTTTCTTT. Filled out from reference TRBV18 and TRBJ1-1, the complete variable domain reads NAGVMQNPRHLVRRRGQEARLRCSPMKGHSHVYWYRQLPEEGLKFMVYLQKENIIDESGMPKERFSAEFPKEGPSILRIQQVVRGDSAAYFCASSTGGAIFGPTEAFFGQGTRLTVV.

V and J are TRBV7-9 and TRBJ2-3; the match to TRBD2 covers 11 bases. CDR3 size: 17 residues. Germline CDR1 reads SEHNR; CDR2 reads FQNEAQ (reference sequence). Trimming at V came to 5 bases and at J to 5 bases, leaving 12 bases not matched to a gene. The CDR3 bases are TGTGCCAGCAGCCTCATAGCGGGAGGGCCCTCTGGAGATACGCAGTATTTT. Amino acid sequence: CASSLIAGGPSGDTQYF. Variable domain in full (rest from reference TRBV7-9 and TRBJ2-3): DTGVSQNPRHKITKRGQNVTFRCDPISEHNRLYWYRQTLGQGPEFLTYFQNEAQLEKSRLLSDRFSAERPKGSFSTLEIQRTEQGDSAMYLCASSLIAGGPSGDTQYFGPGTRLTVL.

The V gene is TRBV7-2, the J gene TRBJ2-1; 9 positions match TRBD2. Germline loops: CDR1 SGHTA, CDR2 FQGNSA. The CDR3 extends over 14 amino acids. J was trimmed by 9 bases and V by 8 bases; bases with no gene match: 11. The CDR3 bases are TGTGCCAGCTGCCCAGCTAGCGGGACAGTTGAGCAGTTCTTC. It codes for CASCPASGTVEQFF.

This chain links TRBV6-5 with TRBJ2-7; maybe TRBD1 (5 bases). Trimming removed 2 bases at V and 2 bases at J, with 7 bases between. This CDR3 is built from 13 residues. Germline V gives CDR1 MNHEY, CDR2 SVGAGI. CDR3 nucleotides: TGTGCCAGCAGTTACGCCAGGGCCTACGAGCAGTACTTC. Translated: CASSYARAYEQYF.

The rearrangement uses TRBV19 and TRBJ1-5, with TRBD1 matching over 7 bases. The CDR3 length is 15 residues. The trim removed 6 bases at V and 3 bases at J, leaving 8 bases unmatched. Germline CDR1 reads LNHDA; CDR2 reads SQIVND (reference sequence). The CDR3: CASSRQGGLNQPQHF. CDR3 sequence (DNA): TGTGCCAGTAGCCGACAGGGAGGGCTCAATCAGCCCCAGCATTTT.

This clonotype was observed once. V usage is TRBV7-2 and J usage is TRBJ2-3; the match to TRBD2 covers 7 bases. The germline gives CDR1 SGHTA, CDR2 FQGNSA. The CDR3 is made up of 16 amino acids. Losses at the gene ends were 5 bases for V and 0 bases for J; bases not matched to a gene: 8. CDR3 in amino acids: CASSPRNSGSTDTQYF. The CDR3 bases are TGTGCCAGCAGCCCCCGGAATAGCGGGAGCACAGATACGCAGTATTTT.

The CDR3 DNA follows: TGTGCCAGCTACCGCTTCGGGTCCTACAATGAGCAGTTCTTC. This codes for CASYRFGSYNEQFF. The rearrangement links TRBV6-5 to TRBJ2-1; D remains unclear. The V end lost 8 bases, the J end lost 1 base, and 12 bases lay between the germline ends. The CDR3 totals 14 residues. The germline V gene encodes CDR1 MNHEY and CDR2 SVGAGI.

This rearrangement joins TRBV25-1 to TRBJ2-3; possibly TRBD1 or TRBD2 for D (6 bases each). With 4 bases removed from V and 7 bases from J, the gap between germline ends came to 12 bases. Germline V gene sequence: CDR1 MGHDK, CDR2 SYGVNS. CDR3 size: 13 residues. This CDR3 is CASSVSGAHTQYF. The CDR3 coding sequence is TGTGCCAGCAGTGTTTCGGGGGCCCATACGCAGTATTTT.

The chain employs TRBV7-9 and TRBJ2-3; D possibly corresponds to TRBD1 (6 bases). CDR1 is SEHNR, CDR2 FQNEAQ, per germline (reference sequence). The CDR3 contains 15 residues. V lost 5 bases, J lost 0 bases, and 12 bases lay in between. DNA of the CDR3: TGTGCCAGCAGCCTGGGGGCGTTGAGCACAGATACGCAGTATTTT. The encoded protein is CASSLGALSTDTQYF.

This chain joins TRBV6-5 and TRBJ2-1; TRBD2 matches at 7 bases. The CDR3 has 14 amino acids. The germline gives CDR1 MNHEY, CDR2 SVGAGI. The ends lost 6 bases at V and 12 bases at J; junction bases unmatched: 14. For the CDR3, the DNA is TGTGCCAGCAGCCGCAAGGGAGGGGCAGTGTCGCAGTTCTTC. Its protein product is CASSRKGGAVSQFF.

This sequence joins TRBV23-1 and TRBJ2-7, with 8 bases that match TRBD2. TRBV23-1 is assigned to the ORF class and has an uncertain function. J lost 5 bases, V lost 1 base, and 4 bases had no gene match. The CDR3 contains 14 residues. The CDR3 DNA reads TGCGCCAGCAGTCAATTGGGGACTAGAAACGAGCAGTACTTC. Protein: CASSQLGTRNEQYF.

The chain joins TRBV19 to TRBJ1-1; TRBD1 might be the D (5 bases). V dropped 4 bases and J dropped 0 bases, with 12 bases sitting between them. This CDR3 has 15 residues. The V gene's germline CDR1 is LNHDA and CDR2 SQIVND (reference sequence). The CDR3 coding sequence is TGTGCCAGTAGTAACTATCCGACAGTGAACACTGAAGCTTTCTTT. Translation gives CASSNYPTVNTEAFF.

The chain is built from TRBV7-9 and TRBJ1-4; no firm D call. V was pared by 1 base and J by 3 bases, with 9 bases between. The CDR3 totals 15 residues. The germline CDR1 and CDR2 sequences are SEHNR and FQNEAQ (reference sequence). In DNA, the CDR3 is TGTGCCAGCAGCTTAGTGGGGTTCGCTAATGAAAAACTGTTTTTT. Residues: CASSLVGFANEKLFF.

The rearrangement links TRBV2 to TRBJ1-3, with D uncertain. The germline gives CDR1 SNHLY, CDR2 FYNNEI. V was pared by 0 bases and J by 4 bases, with 4 bases between. The CDR3 has 13 amino acids. In DNA, the CDR3 is TGTGCCAGCAGTGAAGCCCCCGGAAACACCATATATTTT. Translated, it gives CASSEAPGNTIYF.

The chain couples TRBV12-3 or TRBV12-4 to TRBJ2-7, with TRBD2 as a possible D gene (5 bases). The CDR3 has 15 amino acids. Trimming left V 5 bases short and J 1 base short, with 15 bases between. The CDR3 DNA is TGTGCCAGCAGTCCTTCACTAGTCGGGTCCTACGAGCAGTACTTC. This codes for CASSPSLVGSYEQYF.

The rearrangement uses TRBV28 and TRBJ2-5, with a weak D call TRBD2 (6 bases). The CDR3 is 11 amino acids. Trimming removed 4 bases from V and 9 bases from J, with 9 bases in between. Germline lookup yields CDR1 MDHEN and CDR2 SYDVKM. In DNA, the CDR3 is TGTGCCAGCAGTTCGACTAGACCCCAGTACTTC. This translates into CASSSTRPQYF.

CDR3 region: CSVLLSYEQYF. The CDR3 DNA follows: TGCAGCGTCCTGCTGTCCTACGAGCAGTACTTC. This chain links TRBV29-1 with TRBJ2-7; D is uncertain. In germline, CDR1 is SQVTM, CDR2 ANQGSEA. The CDR3 length is 11 residues. Trimming removed 6 bases at V and 1 base at J, with 7 bases between.

The J gene is TRBJ2-4, the V gene TRBV4-1, with TRBD2 matching 9 bases. The germline V gene encodes CDR1 MGHRA and CDR2 YSYEKL. The CDR3 totals 15 residues. The junction had 7 bases not matched to a gene; V was cut back by 1 base and J by 9 bases. The DNA for the CDR3 is TGCGCCAGCAGCCAAGTGGCGGGAGGGCCTAGCATTCAGTACTTC. Translating gives CASSQVAGGPSIQYF.

A single count supports this clonotype. Compared with germline, one end of the junction differs, possibly owing to a read error. CDR3 sequence (DNA): TGCGCCAGCGGTGACAGGGGTTTCTACTTC. It encodes CASGDRGFYF. The V and J genes are TRBV10-2 and TRBJ2-7; 8 bases match TRBD1. This CDR3 is built from 10 residues. Per germline, CDR1 WSHSY and CDR2 SAAADI.

This clonotype was seen once. CDR3 in DNA: TGTGCCAGCAGCTTAGGGGAAAAAGCTTTCTTT. Translated, it gives CASSLGEKAFF. The chain joins TRBV7-9 to TRBJ1-1, with D unresolved. The germline V gene has CDR1 SEHNR and CDR2 FQNEAQ (reference sequence). This CDR3 spans 11 amino acids. V was clipped by 1 base and J by 9 bases, with 6 bases between them.

The chain has TRBV18 and TRBJ2-1, with a possible D match to TRBD1 (6 bases). Germline-derived CDR1 and CDR2 are KGHSH and LQKENI. Trimming stripped 5 bases from V and 6 bases from J, with 20 bases between. The CDR3 length is 16 residues. The CDR3, as DNA: TGTGCCAGCTCATCAAGAGGGGGTACCACCCCCAATGAGCAGTTCTTC. It codes for CASSSRGGTTPNEQFF.

This sequence joins TRBV5-1 and TRBJ2-7; TRBD2 matches 13 bases. Unmatched junction bases numbered 7, after V lost 3 bases and J lost 7 bases. The germline CDR1 and CDR2 sequences are SGHRS and YFSETQ. The CDR3 is made up of 15 amino acids. The CDR3 DNA reads TGCGCCAGCAGCTCCGGACTAGCGGGAGAGGGGGAGCAGTACTTC. This translates into CASSSGLAGEGEQYF.

The rearrangement links TRBV9 to TRBJ1-3, with D unclear. Trimming removed 0 bases at V and 0 bases at J, with 4 bases between. The length of the CDR3 is 14 residues. CDR1 and CDR2 (germline): SGDLS, YYNGEE. The CDR3 DNA reads as TGTGCCAGCAGCGTAGGGCGCTCTGGAAACACCATATATTTT. Amino acid sequence: CASSVGRSGNTIYF.

The chain has TRBV4-2 and TRBJ2-3; D ambiguous. CDR3 size: 13 residues. Germline lookup yields CDR1 LGHNA and CDR2 YNFKEQ. The V gene lost 2 bases and the J gene lost 8 bases, with 11 bases spanning the gap. The CDR3 sequence: CASSQPETRTQYF. In DNA, the CDR3 is TGTGCCAGCAGCCAACCGGAGACGCGTACGCAGTATTTT.

The genes are TRBV6-2 or TRBV6-3 and TRBJ2-2, with 10 bases matching TRBD2. Germline trimming cut 5 bases from V and 0 bases from J; bases unmatched to any gene: 3. The CDR3 sequence is 16 residues long. Germline assignment: CDR1 MNHEY and CDR2 SVGEGT. The CDR3 loop is CASSLLAGANTGELFF. The CDR3 nucleotides are TGTGCCAGCAGTCTTCTAGCGGGAGCGAACACCGGGGAGCTGTTTTTT.

The chain uses TRBV7-9 and TRBJ2-4; 7 nucleotides align to TRBD2. CDR1 is SEHNR, CDR2 FQNEAQ, per germline (reference sequence). V lost 2 bases and J lost 2; bases outside the gene matches: 6. The CDR3 spans 16 residues. The CDR3 spells CASSLRSGETKNIQYF. CDR3 coding DNA: TGTGCCAGCAGCTTAAGGAGCGGGGAAACCAAAAACATTCAGTACTTC.

This clonotype is a singleton in its sample. The chain is built from TRBV5-6 and TRBJ2-7; D may be TRBD2 (5 bases). This CDR3 is 13 amino acids long. Germline V gene lookup returns CDR1 SGHDT and CDR2 YYEEEE. V was clipped by 5 bases and J by 6 bases, with 15 bases between them. CDR3: CASSRKRVGEQYF. Here the CDR3 DNA reads TGTGCCAGCAGTCGCAAGAGGGTGGGCGAGCAGTACTTC.

V gene TRBV9 combines with J gene TRBJ2-7, with a possible D match to TRBD1 (5 bases). The germline gives CDR1 SGDLS, CDR2 YYNGEE. The CDR3 contains 14 residues. Trimming shortened V by 5 bases and J by 1 base, and 13 bases separated the two germline ends. CDR3 protein: CASSPSRGSYEQYF. CDR3 DNA: TGTGCCAGCAGTCCTAGTAGGGGTTCCTACGAGCAGTACTTC.

This chain joins TRBV30 and TRBJ2-3; the D is unclear. Trimming stripped 2 bases from V and 2 bases from J, with 2 bases between. Germline V gene lookup returns CDR1 GTSNPN and CDR2 SVGIG (reference sequence). CDR3 length equals 11 residues. CDR3 in amino acids: CAWSLTDTQYF. The CDR3 nucleotides read TGTGCCTGGAGTCTCACAGATACGCAGTATTTT.

This chain connects TRBV18 to TRBJ2-2; D assignment may be TRBD1 or TRBD2 (5 bases each). This CDR3 is built from 19 residues. The ends were cut back, 0 bases at V and 7 bases at J, with 24 bases in the middle. Germline-derived CDR1 and CDR2 are KGHSH and LQKENI. The CDR3 DNA is TGTGCCAGCTCACCACCGGGGACGGCAAGATCTCACCGGGGCGGGGAGCTGTTTTTT. This translates into CASSPPGTARSHRGGELFF.

This clonotype is a singleton in its sample. The chain combines TRBV28 with TRBJ2-1, with 8 bases aligning to TRBD2. The V segment lost 6 bases and the J segment 4 bases; nucleotides outside the gene matches: 5. The CDR3 is 14 amino acids. Germline values: CDR1 MDHEN, CDR2 SYDVKM. The CDR3 nucleotides are TGTGCCAGCAGAATATTAGCGGGGTACAATGAGCAGTTCTTC. Protein product: CASRILAGYNEQFF.